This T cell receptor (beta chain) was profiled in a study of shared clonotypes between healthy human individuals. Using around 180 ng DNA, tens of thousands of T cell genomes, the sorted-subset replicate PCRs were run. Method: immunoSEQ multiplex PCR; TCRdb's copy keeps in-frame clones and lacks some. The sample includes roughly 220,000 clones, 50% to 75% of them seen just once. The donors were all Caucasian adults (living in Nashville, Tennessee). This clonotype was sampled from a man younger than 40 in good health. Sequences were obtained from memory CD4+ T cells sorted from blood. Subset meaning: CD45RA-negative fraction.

This CDR3 is CASSVGTDSPLFYNEQFF. CDR3 in DNA: TGCGCCAGCAGTGTCGGGACTGACTCTCCCCTTTTCTACAATGAGCAGTTCTTC. J is TRBJ2-1 and V is TRBV10-2, with D perhaps matching TRBD2 (6 bases). CDR3 size: 18 residues. V lost 4 bases, J lost 3 bases, and 22 bases lay in between. Germline V lookup: CDR1 WSHSY, CDR2 SAAADI.